The 16 T cell receptor beta chains given below trace back to one sample, sequenced in a study of human T cells and chemical hapten exposure. Time point indicated: pre-sensitization, week 0. Treatment denoted: therapeutic diphenylcyclopropenone sensitization with weekly scalp DPC. TCRdb called the RACE reads again in MiXCR, with one record for every CDR3 protein. The sample shows fewer than 150,000 distinct CDR3 sequences, 13% of them seen only once. Here the sequenced sample was whole blood, taken in connection with sensitization to the hapten diphenylcyclopropenone (DPC). The receptors here all came from a woman between 18 and 30 years old with alopecia areata. Some clones in this sample may be carry-over from other donors' samples.

The rearrangement links TRBV19 to TRBJ2-7; 10 bases align to TRBD1. Germline-derived CDR1 and CDR2 are LNHDA and SQIVND (reference sequence). The CDR3 is made up of 13 amino acids. V lost 5 bases and J lost 5; bases outside the gene matches: 3. CDR3: CASSFGTGDEQYF. In nucleotides, the CDR3 is TGTGCCAGTAGTTTTGGGACAGGGGACGAGCAGTACTTC.

The sample holds a few counts of this clonotype. The rearrangement joins TRBV7-2 to TRBJ1-1; D call uncertain. The germline V gene has CDR1 SGHTA and CDR2 FQGNSA. The V gene lost 3 bases and the J gene lost 7 bases, with 3 bases spanning the gap. This CDR3 is built from 10 residues. CDR3 bases: TGTGCCAGCAGCTTTCTTGAAGCTTTCTTT. Protein product: CASSFLEAFF.

The chain couples TRBV6-5 to TRBJ1-2; D remains unclear. The CDR3 sequence is 11 residues long. The germline CDR1 and CDR2 sequences are MNHEY and SVGAGI. Trimming cost V 7 bases and J 7 bases, with 10 bases left between them. CDR3 sequence reads: CASISFSGYTF. The CDR3 DNA reads TGTGCCAGCATCTCGTTTTCTGGCTACACCTTC.

This clonotype occurred a few times. J is TRBJ2-1 and V is TRBV19, with D tentatively TRBD1 (5 bases). Trimming stripped 5 bases from V and 4 bases from J, with 15 bases between. This CDR3 contains 15 residues. From germline, CDR1 is LNHDA and CDR2 SQIVND (reference sequence). The CDR3 region has the DNA TGTGCCAGTAGTTCCAGTCAGGGTTCGTACAATGAGCAGTTCTTC. It is translated as CASSSSQGSYNEQFF.

The chain carries TRBV18 and TRBJ1-1; tentative D call: TRBD1 (5 bases). Germline V gives CDR1 KGHSH, CDR2 LQKENI. CDR3 length: 13 amino acids. V dropped 2 bases and J dropped 4 bases, with 8 bases sitting between them. The CDR3 region has the DNA TGTGCCAGCTCACCATCGAGGGGCACTGAAGCTTTCTTT. Translation: CASSPSRGTEAFF.

This clonotype showed up just a few times. The chain has TRBV7-8 and TRBJ1-2, with D maybe TRBD1 (6 bases). From germline, CDR1 is SGHVS and CDR2 FQNEAQ. CDR3 length: 13 amino acids. V was shortened by 4 bases and J by 7 bases, with 13 bases between the two germline ends. The CDR3 loop is CASSSHRESGYTF. DNA for the CDR3: TGTGCCAGCAGCTCGCACAGGGAAAGTGGCTACACCTTC.

Many counts were recorded for this clonotype. The CDR3 is CASSTTGGRYGYTF. The CDR3 DNA is TGTGCCAGCAGCACGACAGGGGGTCGATATGGCTACACCTTC. The gene calls are TRBV7-2 and TRBJ1-2; 9 nucleotides line up with TRBD1. This CDR3 spans 14 amino acids. The germline V gene has CDR1 SGHTA and CDR2 FQGNSA. After removal of 5 bases from V and 5 bases from J, the junction contained 6 bases not matched to a gene.

This clonotype was recorded many times. The chain employs TRBV7-9 and TRBJ2-7, with D possibly being TRBD1 or TRBD2 (6 bases each). The ends were cut back, 5 bases at V and 2 bases at J, with 13 bases in the middle. Germline lookup yields CDR1 SEHNR and CDR2 FQNEAQ (reference sequence). CDR3 size: 14 residues. The CDR3: CASSPVGGPYEQYF. The CDR3 nucleotides read TGTGCCAGCAGCCCCGTGGGGGGCCCCTACGAGCAGTACTTC.

In its sample, this clonotype was seen once. The rearrangement joins TRBV28 to TRBJ1-5; D gene uncertain. This CDR3 region has 12 residues. V was shortened by 7 bases and J by 9 bases, with 13 bases between the two germline ends. CDR1 is MDHEN and CDR2 is SYDVKM in the germline V gene. Here the CDR3 DNA reads TGTGCCAGCACCACTCGTCCAGGGCCCCAGCATTTT. This translates into CASTTRPGPQHF.

In its sample, this clonotype was seen a few times. The gene calls are TRBV20-1 and TRBJ2-7; 7 bases match TRBD1. This CDR3 region has 14 residues. Germline CDR1 reads DFQATT; CDR2 reads SNEGSKA (reference sequence). Trimming at V came to 6 bases and at J to 8 bases, leaving 16 bases not matched to a gene. CDR3 sequence reads: CSAITGTDRSQQYF. The DNA for the CDR3 is TGCAGTGCAATCACCGGGACAGATAGATCTCAGCAGTACTTC.

The chain's CDR3 is CASSLGSQGREQFF. The DNA for the CDR3 is TGTGCCAGCAGCTTAGGATCGCAGGGTCGTGAGCAGTTCTTC. This rearrangement joins TRBV11-2 to TRBJ2-1; maybe TRBD1 (5 bases). V was trimmed by 1 base and J by 9 bases, leaving 13 bases between them. The length of the CDR3 is 14 residues. CDR1 is SGHAT, CDR2 FQNNGV, per germline.

This chain links TRBV24-1 with TRBJ2-7, with D perhaps TRBD1 (6 bases). Trimming took 10 bases from V and 1 from J, leaving 7 bases between them. From germline, CDR1 is KGHDR and CDR2 SFDVKD. There are 11 residues in the CDR3. The CDR3 loop reads CATQGSYEQYF. The DNA for the CDR3 is TGTGCCACTCAGGGGTCCTACGAGCAGTACTTC.

This chain links TRBV6-5 with TRBJ1-6; perhaps TRBD1 as D (5 bases). V dropped 8 bases and J dropped 4 bases, with 18 bases sitting between them. The CDR3 consists of 16 residues. CDR1 and CDR2 (germline): MNHEY, SVGAGI. CDR3 region: CASGRIKGTYNSPLHF. The CDR3 region has the DNA TGTGCCAGCGGGAGAATCAAGGGGACTTATAATTCACCCCTCCACTTT.

In this sample, this clonotype turned up a few times. The V call is TRBV7-2, the J call TRBJ2-7, with 8 bases identical to TRBD2. The CDR3 sequence is 15 residues long. J gave up 2 bases and V 1 base, and 4 bases lay outside the gene matches. Germline CDR1 SGHTA, CDR2 FQGNSA. The CDR3 nucleotides are TGTGCCAGCAGCTTAGAACTAGCGGCGGCCTACGAGCAGTACTTC. This codes for CASSLELAAAYEQYF. The whole variable domain, remainder taken from reference TRBV7-2 and TRBJ2-7, is GAGVSQSPSNKVTEKGKDVELRCDPISGHTALYWYRQSLGQGLEFLIYFQGNSAPDKSGLPSDRFSAERTGGSVSTLTIQRTQQEDSAVYLCASSLELAAAYEQYFGPGTRLTVT.

This clonotype was seen repeatedly, ten times or more. This chain links TRBV7-8 with TRBJ2-5; 10 bases align to TRBD1. This CDR3 contains 14 residues. Losses at the gene ends were 4 bases for V and 5 bases for J; bases not matched to a gene: 4. Germline V lookup: CDR1 SGHVS, CDR2 FQNEAQ. The CDR3 protein is CASSSGQGGETQYF. The CDR3 bases are TGTGCCAGCAGCTCAGGACAGGGGGGTGAGACCCAGTACTTC. Full variable domain (rest looked up from reference TRBV7-8 and TRBJ2-5): GAGVSQSPRYKVAKRGQDVALRCDPISGHVSLFWYQQALGQGPEFLTYFQNEAQLDKSGLPSDRFFAERPEGSVSTLKIQRTQQEDSAVYLCASSSGQGGETQYFGPGTRLLVL.

This rearrangement joins TRBV6-1 to TRBJ2-1; D is possibly TRBD2 (5 bases). Germline lookup yields CDR1 MNHNS and CDR2 SASEGT. There are 12 residues in the CDR3. V was shortened by 3 bases and J by 7 bases, with 7 bases between the two germline ends. CDR3 nucleotides: TGTGCCAGCAGTGATAGGAGGAATGAGCAGTTCTTC. Protein: CASSDRRNEQFF.